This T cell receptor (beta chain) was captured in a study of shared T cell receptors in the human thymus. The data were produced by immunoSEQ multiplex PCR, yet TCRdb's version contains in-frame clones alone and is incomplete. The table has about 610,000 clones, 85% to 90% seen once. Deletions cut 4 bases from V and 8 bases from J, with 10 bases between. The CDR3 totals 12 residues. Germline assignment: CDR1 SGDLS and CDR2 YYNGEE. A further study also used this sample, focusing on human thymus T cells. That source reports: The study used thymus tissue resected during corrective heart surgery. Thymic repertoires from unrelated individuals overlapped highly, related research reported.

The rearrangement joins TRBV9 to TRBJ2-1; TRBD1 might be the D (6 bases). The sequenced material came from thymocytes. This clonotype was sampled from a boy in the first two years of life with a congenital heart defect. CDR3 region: CASSRGYHEQFF. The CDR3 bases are TGTGCCAGCAGCAGGGGGTACCATGAGCAGTTCTTC.